A selection of T cell receptor beta chains follows, all from one sample in a study of blood T cell repertoires in COVID-19. Produced via immunoSEQ multiplex PCR; TCRdb's table is partial and in-frame only. The sample lists around 130,000 clones, almost 85% occurring once. The sample comprised PBMCs or T cells enriched from blood (not recorded which). These TCRs come from a woman between 45 and 65 years old with acute COVID-19. The CDR3 runs from the conserved cysteine through the conserved F or W. A D gene is named only where the DNA matches it firmly. Some rows have no size entry. The others give once, few or many, or a class for an expanded clone.

j_gene	d_gene	abundance	v_gene	CDR3aa	CDR3nt
TRBJ2-1	TRBD2	NA	TRBV9	CASSPAGGPGKQFF	TGTGCCAGCAGCCCGGCGGGAGGGCCGGGCAAGCAGTTCTTC
TRBJ2-5	NA	NA	TRBV15	CATSTTMGRGKETQYF	TGTGCCACCAGCACGACCATGGGCAGGGGAAAAGAGACCCAGTACTTC
TRBJ1-1	NA	NA	TRBV19	CASRTGSLMNTEAFF	TGTGCCAGTAGAACCGGTTCCCTTATGAACACTGAAGCTTTCTTT
TRBJ1-6	NA	NA	TRBV27	CASKQGHNSPLHF	TGTGCCAGCAAGCAGGGGCATAATTCACCCCTCCACTTT
TRBJ1-2	NA	NA	TRBV18	CASSPRQTTGLGNYGYTF	TGTGCCAGCTCACCACGACAGACCACTGGACTAGGCAACTATGGCTACACCTTC
TRBJ1-5	TRBD1	few	TRBV7-9	CASSRTGDSNQPQHF	TGTGCCAGCAGCCGGACAGGGGATAGCAATCAGCCCCAGCATTTT
TRBJ2-7	NA	NA	TRBV19	CASSLSGSYEQYF	TGTGCCAGTAGTTTGAGCGGCAGCTACGAGCAGTACTTC
TRBJ1-5	TRBD1	NA	TRBV7-2	CASSLRRDSYQPQHF	TGTGCCAGCAGCTTACGTAGGGACAGCTATCAGCCCCAGCATTTT
TRBJ2-7	NA	NA	TRBV5-1	CASSSQYEQYF	TGCGCCAGCAGCTCACAGTACGAGCAGTACTTC
TRBJ2-6	NA	NA	TRBV25-1	CASSDPGSGANVLTF	TGTGCCAGCAGTGACCCGGGATCTGGGGCCAACGTCCTGACTTTC
TRBJ2-2	TRBD2	NA	TRBV25-1	CASSEWGLNTGELFF	TGTGCCAGCAGTGAATGGGGACTAAACACCGGGGAGCTGTTTTTT
TRBJ2-1	TRBD2	NA	TRBV9	CASSVGLAGGMVELQFF	TGTGCCAGCAGCGTAGGACTAGCGGGAGGAATGGTAGAGTTGCAGTTCTTC
TRBJ1-1	NA	NA	TRBV10-3	CAISERGNTEAFF	TGTGCCATCAGTGAACGGGGGAACACTGAAGCTTTCTTT
TRBJ2-7	NA	NA	TRBV7-9	CASSGVGGYEQYF	TGTGCCAGCAGCGGCGTGGGGGGCTACGAGCAGTACTTC
TRBJ1-1	NA	NA	TRBV5-6	CASSLAMTGNTEAFF	TGTGCCAGCAGCTTGGCTATGACAGGGAACACTGAAGCTTTCTTT
TRBJ1-4	NA	NA	TRBV4-3	CASSNILGPRQSTNEKLFF	TGCGCCAGCAGCAATATATTAGGCCCTCGACAGTCAACTAATGAAAAACTGTTTTTT
TRBJ1-4	NA	NA	TRBV5-1	CASSLGQTNEKLFF	TGCGCCAGCAGCTTGGGACAGACTAATGAAAAACTGTTTTTT
TRBJ1-6	TRBD1	NA	TRBV11-3	CASSPGQGVGSPLHF	TGTGCCAGCAGCCCCGGACAGGGAGTTGGGTCACCCCTCCACTTT
TRBJ1-1	NA	NA	TRBV6-5	CASGLLGGRTEAFF	TGTGCCAGCGGCCTATTGGGGGGGCGCACTGAAGCTTTCTTT
TRBJ2-5	TRBD2	NA	TRBV7-8	CASSLGTSGMGTQYF	TGTGCCAGCAGCTTAGGGACTAGCGGGATGGGGACCCAGTACTTC
TRBJ2-7	NA	NA	TRBV2	CASMSGQGYEQYF	TGTGCCAGCATGAGCGGCCAGGGGTACGAGCAGTACTTC
TRBJ1-1	NA	NA	TRBV19	CASREGGRFNTEAFF	TGTGCCAGTAGAGAGGGTGGACGGTTTAACACTGAAGCTTTCTTT
TRBJ2-7	TRBD1	NA	TRBV7-9	CASSFRDRGEQYF	TGTGCCAGCAGCTTCCGGGACAGGGGCGAGCAGTACTTC
TRBJ2-7	TRBD2	NA	TRBV4-2	CASSPGLAGGTYEQYF	TGTGCCAGCAGCCCGGGACTAGCGGGAGGTACCTACGAGCAGTACTTC
TRBJ1-1	NA	NA	TRBV28	CASCILNTEAFF	TGTGCCAGCTGTATTTTGAACACTGAAGCTTTCTTT
TRBJ1-3	TRBD1	NA	TRBV7-9	CASSPGDSRNTIYF	TGTGCCAGCAGCCCCGGGGACAGTAGAAACACCATATATTTT
TRBJ1-6	TRBD1	few	TRBV9	CASSGSTGINSPLHF	TGTGCCAGCAGCGGCTCGACAGGGATTAATTCACCCCTCCACTTT